Each of the 24 T cell receptor beta chains below was sequenced from the same sample in a study of CXCR3-negative and CXCR3-positive naive CD8 T cells. Overall study findings and caveats: TRB CDR3s were more hydrophobic in CXCR3-positive than in CXCR3-negative naive cells.

5' RACE with UMI labels generated the TRB cDNA libraries. Using the 5' RACE reads, TCRdb records one entry per CDR3 protein without DNA. In all, the sample yields about 7,000 distinct CDR3 sequences. These receptors' antigens are unknown. The sequenced material came from naive CXCR3+ CD8+ T cells from blood. Documented subset: CD45RO-CCR7+CD27+CD95- naive CD8+ T cells expressing CXCR3 (TNR3+). The origin of the receptors is a human donor in good health. Some clones in this sample may be carry-over from other donors' samples.

This chain links TRBV5-1 with TRBJ1-2; TCRdb gives TRBD1 as the D gene, but with no DNA this cannot be confirmed. The CDR3 has 16 amino acids. Germline V lookup: CDR1 SGHRS, CDR2 YFSETQ. The CDR3 region is CASSSLRDRDKNGYTF.

Measured by frequency, this clonotype is medium-sized. The rearrangement joins TRBV20-1 to TRBJ1-1. Germline CDR1 DFQATT, CDR2 SNEGSKA (reference sequence). The CDR3 consists of 15 residues. CDR3: CSARDLATMNTEAFF.

V usage is TRBV5-4 and J usage is TRBJ2-3. CDR1 and CDR2 from the germline V gene are SGHNT and YYREEE (reference sequence). CDR3 size: 13 residues. The CDR3 sequence is CASSWGTTDTQYF.

This sequence joins TRBV29-1 and TRBJ1-1; the TRBD1 assignment by TCRdb is unverifiable without DNA. This CDR3 spans 13 amino acids. CDR1 and CDR2 (germline): SQVTM, ANQGSEA. Here the CDR3 reads CSVGTGGYTEAFF.

This chain connects TRBV2 to TRBJ2-2; no DNA is available, so the TRBD2 call from TCRdb remains unchecked. The CDR3 covers 13 residues. Germline loops: CDR1 SNHLY, CDR2 FYNNEI. The CDR3 spells CASLAANTGELFF.

The rearrangement uses TRBV6-6 and TRBJ2-5; TCRdb selects TRBD1, and the lack of DNA leaves this call unchecked. The germline V gene encodes CDR1 MNHNY and CDR2 SVGAGI (reference sequence). The CDR3 has 16 amino acids. This chain's CDR3 is CASSTDETGTGETQYF.

In terms of frequency, this clonotype is medium-sized. V and J are TRBV4-1 and TRBJ1-2; the TCRdb call, TRBD1, lacks DNA for checking. Germline CDR1 is MGHRA and CDR2 is YSYEKL. The CDR3 sequence is 15 residues long. This CDR3 reads CASSQAGGGNYGYTF.

The genes are TRBV7-9 and TRBJ2-1; TCRdb's assignment of TRBD2 cannot be checked, as there is no DNA. This CDR3 comprises 17 residues. Germline V gives CDR1 SEHNR, CDR2 FQNEAQ (reference sequence). CDR3 residues: CASSLSVAASSYNEQFF. The full variable domain, its missing parts supplied by reference TRBV7-9 and TRBJ2-1, is DTGVSQNPRHKITKRGQNVTFRCDPISEHNRLYWYRQTLGQGPEFLTYFQNEAQLEKSRLLSDRFSAERPKGSFSTLEIQRTEQGDSAMYLCASSLSVAASSYNEQFFGPGTRLTVL.

The rearrangement joins TRBV25-1 to TRBJ1-2; TCRdb selects TRBD1, and the lack of DNA leaves this call unchecked. The CDR3 runs to 11 residues. Per the germline V gene, CDR1 is MGHDK and CDR2 is SYGVNS. This chain's CDR3 is CASSDSAAPRF.

The chain uses TRBV6-1 and TRBJ2-1; TCRdb gives TRBD1 as the D gene, but with no DNA this cannot be confirmed. This CDR3 contains 15 residues. Per germline, CDR1 MNHNS and CDR2 SASEGT. The CDR3 loop reads CASRPRGGLGNEQFF.

This clonotype is classed as medium-sized by frequency. The J gene is TRBJ2-1, the V gene TRBV6-2 or TRBV6-3; there is no DNA to check the TCRdb D call of TRBD1. From germline, CDR1 is MNHEY and CDR2 SVGEGT. The CDR3 consists of 16 residues. This CDR3 reads CASSQPGTDSYNEQFF.

The chain has TRBV6-4 and TRBJ2-3. Germline lookup yields CDR1 MRHNA and CDR2 SNTAGT. This CDR3 comprises 14 residues. This CDR3 is CASTTTGYVDTQYF.

J is TRBJ1-6 and V is TRBV29-1; TCRdb picks TRBD1, but there is no DNA to check that call. Germline V gene lookup returns CDR1 SQVTM and CDR2 ANQGSEA. CDR3 length equals 13 residues. The CDR3 sequence: CSVETGEGSPLHF.

V and J are TRBV21-1 and TRBJ2-3. TRBV21-1 is flagged as a pseudogene. The CDR3 covers 15 residues. The CDR3 sequence: CASSIRLTGTDTQYF.

This clonotype is labeled medium-sized (0.01 to 0.1%) based on frequency. This chain's CDR3 is CASSKEEGYSGELFF. This sequence joins TRBV21-1 and TRBJ2-2; TCRdb proposes TRBD2, but this gene call is untestable without DNA. TRBV21-1 is a known pseudogene. The length of the CDR3 is 15 residues.

This clonotype is deemed large by its frequency. This rearrangement joins TRBV13 to TRBJ2-7; the TCRdb call, TRBD1, lacks DNA for checking. The germline gives CDR1 PRHDT, CDR2 FYEKMQ (reference sequence). The CDR3 extends over 15 amino acids. This CDR3 is CASSFPGPQAGEQYF. The full variable domain, with the rest looked up from reference TRBV13 and TRBJ2-7, is AAGVIQSPRHLIKEKRETATLKCYPIPRHDTVYWYQQGPGQDPQFLISFYEKMQSDKGSIPDRFSAQQFSDYHSELNMSSLELGDSALYFCASSFPGPQAGEQYFGPGTRLTVT.

This sequence joins TRBV15 and TRBJ2-7; no DNA is available, so the TRBD1 call from TCRdb remains unchecked. CDR1 is LNHNV and CDR2 is YYDKDF in the germline V gene (reference sequence). There are 14 residues in the CDR3. The CDR3 sequence: CATSLRQGGDEQYF.

This clonotype counts as medium-sized by frequency. The genes are TRBV29-1 and TRBJ2-7; the TCRdb call, TRBD1, lacks DNA for checking. The germline gives CDR1 SQVTM, CDR2 ANQGSEA. This CDR3 is 14 amino acids long. The CDR3 here is CSVEWTGNGDEQYF.

This chain uses TRBV6-2 or TRBV6-3 with TRBJ1-4; TCRdb's D gene call, TRBD1, goes unchecked for lack of DNA. Per the germline V gene, CDR1 is MNHEY and CDR2 is SVGEGT. The CDR3 runs to 13 residues. The CDR3 loop is CASSFLGDEKLFF.

This clonotype is identified as medium-sized from frequency. The chain joins TRBV12-3 or TRBV12-4 to TRBJ2-1; with no DNA, the TCRdb D assignment of TRBD2 cannot be verified. The CDR3 runs 16 residues. This chain's CDR3 is CASRNSGRALYNEQFF.

The gene calls are TRBV5-5 and TRBJ2-7; TCRdb's D gene call, TRBD1, goes unchecked for lack of DNA. The germline CDR1 and CDR2 sequences are SGHKS and YYEKEE (reference sequence). The CDR3 length is 14 residues. The CDR3 sequence is CASKSDGASYEQYF.

The rearrangement uses TRBV7-8 and TRBJ1-1; TCRdb's assignment of TRBD1 cannot be checked, as there is no DNA. This CDR3 contains 14 residues. Germline V lookup: CDR1 SGHVS, CDR2 FQNEAQ. The CDR3: CASSLANRGGEAFF.

The V gene is TRBV21-1, the J gene TRBJ1-4; TCRdb calls TRBD1, which cannot be checked without DNA. TRBV21-1 is tagged as a pseudogene. This CDR3 comprises 15 residues. The CDR3 spells CASSKRQGLHEKLFF.

The V call is TRBV27, the J call TRBJ2-7; the TRBD2 assignment by TCRdb is unverifiable without DNA. CDR3 length: 14 amino acids. CDR1 and CDR2 from the germline V gene are MNHEY and SMNVEV (reference sequence). The CDR3 sequence: CASGLAGPAYEQYF.